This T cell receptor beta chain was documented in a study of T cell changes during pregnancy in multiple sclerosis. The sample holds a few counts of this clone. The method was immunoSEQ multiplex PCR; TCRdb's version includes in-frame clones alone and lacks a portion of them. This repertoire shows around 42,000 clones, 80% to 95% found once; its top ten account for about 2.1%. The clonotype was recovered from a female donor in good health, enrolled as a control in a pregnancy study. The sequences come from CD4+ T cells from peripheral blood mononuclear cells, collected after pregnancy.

The CDR3 protein is CASTPAGGQGSYGYTF. CDR3 sequence (DNA): TGTGCCAGCACTCCCGCTGGGGGACAGGGGTCCTATGGCTACACCTTC. This chain uses TRBV25-1 with TRBJ1-2; 10 bases match TRBD1. The CDR3 runs to 16 residues. The V gene end was trimmed by 7 bases and the J gene end by 4 bases; junction bases not matched to a gene: 12. Germline CDR1 is MGHDK and CDR2 is SYGVNS.